The rows below give T cell receptor beta chains drawn from one sample of a study of early T cells in non-severe SARS-CoV-2 infection. TCRdb passed the 5' RACE reads through MiXCR, listing each CDR3 protein once. The table shows about 50,000 distinct CDR3 sequences, with around 12% occurring only once. The sample was whole blood, taken at baseline. These receptors originate from an adult who was a healthcare worker with PCR-confirmed SARS-CoV-2 infection or an uninfected control (not recorded which). Both conserved end residues are trimmed from each CDR3. Expanded clones are given a class, and other clones once, few, many or no size at all.

v_call,j_call,clone_size,cdr3_aa
TRBV6-2/TRBV6-3,TRBJ2-7,many,ASSYSITYQRAYEQY
TRBV20-1,TRBJ2-7,few,SARSKYPPYEQY
TRBV7-9,TRBJ1-4,-,ASSFDHAGNEKLF
TRBV7-9,TRBJ2-5,many,ASPGGGVETQY
TRBV5-4,TRBJ2-5,few,ASSSGLAAETQY
TRBV7-9,TRBJ2-1,many,ASSTRLAVYNEQF
TRBV5-1,TRBJ2-1,few,ASSLGPGQVSEQF
TRBV5-1,TRBJ1-1,few,ASSSSGPGNTEAF
TRBV5-1,TRBJ2-7,few,ASRGPGEPYEQY
TRBV7-2,TRBJ2-7,-,ASSPLSLAGGSEQY
TRBV12-3/TRBV12-4,TRBJ1-2,many,ASSLGAGFNYGYT
TRBV6-2/TRBV6-3,TRBJ2-7,-,ASSYAGAGYEQY
TRBV28,TRBJ1-5,few,ASSSLRGGNQPQH
TRBV4-2,TRBJ1-3,few,ASSLRDSSGNTIY
TRBV5-1,TRBJ1-5,many,ASRPPDDNQH
TRBV14,TRBJ1-1,few,ASSPLGSNTEAF
TRBV12-3/TRBV12-4,TRBJ2-7,many,ASSTDRKKGYEQY
TRBV7-8,TRBJ2-7,-,ASSPIGGPQQY
TRBV20-1,TRBJ2-7,many,SAIGPAGGDEQY
TRBV7-3,TRBJ2-1,-,ASSPLEGTNEQF
TRBV19,TRBJ2-5,few,ASSTPAAGRGTQY
TRBV7-9,TRBJ1-1,-,ASSPGQGRGGTEAF
TRBV20-1,TRBJ2-7,-,SADKSSYEQY
TRBV7-2,TRBJ2-2,few,ASSFRPPNTGELF
TRBV2,TRBJ2-7,many,ASSVTSEQY
TRBV7-8,TRBJ1-2,few,ASSLTGTGDNYGYT
TRBV7-2,TRBJ2-1,many,ASSLSQGNEQF